The 15 T cell receptor beta chains below all came from one sample that was sequenced in a study of shared clonotypes between healthy human individuals. Here immunoSEQ multiplex PCR was the method, and the copy in TCRdb shows in-frame clones only, minus some. The data contain a few hundred thousand clones, around 97% of them singletons. Sample: naive CD4+ T cells sorted from blood. Subset denoted: CD45RA+ positively selected. The origin of the receptors is a woman in her thirties in good health.

This sequence joins TRBV7-9 and TRBJ2-2; D ambiguous. The CDR3 has 13 amino acids. Germline CDR1 reads SEHNR; CDR2 reads FQNEAQ (reference sequence). The germline V and J ends were trimmed by 8 bases and 4 bases, with 11 bases remaining between them. CDR3 nucleotide sequence: TGTGCCAGCCTCTTAGTAGTCACCGGGGAGCTGTTTTTT. It codes for CASLLVVTGELFF. Combining the CDR3 with reference TRBV7-9 and TRBJ2-2 gives the whole variable domain DTGVSQNPRHKITKRGQNVTFRCDPISEHNRLYWYRQTLGQGPEFLTYFQNEAQLEKSRLLSDRFSAERPKGSFSTLEIQRTEQGDSAMYLCASLLVVTGELFFGEGSRLTVL.

The chain couples TRBV30 to TRBJ2-1; 8 bases are a match to TRBD2. V gave up 6 bases and J gave up 5 bases; unmatched junction bases: 36. CDR1 and CDR2 (germline): GTSNPN, SVGIG (reference sequence). CDR3 length: 23 amino acids. The CDR3 protein is CACRPTGPLIRGGRSNTNNEQFF. The CDR3 DNA reads TGTGCCTGCAGACCAACCGGGCCACTAATACGGGGCGGGAGGTCTAATACCAACAATGAGCAGTTCTTC.

The CDR3 here is CASRGTGDVYEQYF. The CDR3 bases are TGTGCCAGCAGGGGGACAGGGGACGTCTACGAGCAGTACTTC. V is TRBV6-6 and J is TRBJ2-5, with 10 bases matching TRBD1. The J call may be wrong; the DNA end is better matched by TRBJ2-7. This CDR3 spans 14 amino acids. Germline CDR1 reads MNHNY; CDR2 reads SVGAGI (reference sequence).

The V and J genes are TRBV7-9 and TRBJ1-1, with D tentatively TRBD1 (6 bases). Germline V gene lookup returns CDR1 SEHNR and CDR2 FQNEAQ (reference sequence). CDR3 length: 15 amino acids. The V end lost 8 bases, the J end lost 1 base, and 17 bases lay between the germline ends. The CDR3 coding sequence is TGTGCCAGCTACCGGAAGGGACAAACGAACACTGAAGCTTTCTTT. Its protein is CASYRKGQTNTEAFF.

The chain links TRBV19 to TRBJ2-3; the match to TRBD2 covers 10 bases. This CDR3 has 16 amino acids. Germline V gene sequence: CDR1 LNHDA, CDR2 SQIVND (reference sequence). The V gene end was trimmed by 5 bases and the J gene end by 0 bases; junction bases not matched to a gene: 5. CDR3: CASSLLAGSSTDTQYF. The CDR3 region has the DNA TGTGCCAGTAGTTTACTAGCGGGGTCTAGCACAGATACGCAGTATTTT.

V usage is TRBV28 and J usage is TRBJ2-7, with D possibly matching TRBD1 (7 bases). Looked up from germline, CDR1 is MDHEN and CDR2 is SYDVKM. The CDR3 has 14 amino acids. V shed 7 bases and J shed 3 bases, with 16 bases lying between them. The CDR3 coding sequence is TGTGCCAGCATGGCGGGGACAGACTACTACGAGCAGTACTTC. Amino acids: CASMAGTDYYEQYF.

This chain uses TRBV6-1 with TRBJ2-2; D might be TRBD1 (6 bases). Trimming removed 4 bases from V and 2 bases from J, with 11 bases in between. Germline CDR1 is MNHNS and CDR2 is SASEGT. The CDR3 loop spans 15 amino acids. The CDR3 loop reads CASSAGQINTGELFF. CDR3 DNA sequence: TGTGCCAGCAGTGCCGGACAGATCAACACCGGGGAGCTGTTTTTT.

The chain links TRBV5-3 to TRBJ1-5; D is unclear. TRBV5-3 is an ORF for which the function is uncertain. Trimming stripped 8 bases from V and 7 bases from J, with 16 bases between. This CDR3 region has 13 residues. Written as DNA, the CDR3 is TGTGCCAGCCAAGGGCGGATGGAACAGCCCCAGCATTTT. Its translation: CASQGRMEQPQHF.

The CDR3 sequence is CASSNGGGAGGNTIYF. CDR3 in DNA: TGTGCCAGCAGCAATGGAGGGGGCGCGGGAGGAAACACCATATATTTT. The V gene is TRBV28, the J gene TRBJ1-3, with 7 bases fitting TRBD1. This CDR3 is built from 16 residues. Germline CDR1 MDHEN, CDR2 SYDVKM. Trimming cost V 6 bases and J 4 bases; bases outside gene matches: 12. The complete variable domain, with remaining parts taken from reference TRBV28 and TRBJ1-3, reads DVKVTQSSRYLVKRTGEKVFLECVQDMDHENMFWYRQDPGLGLRLIYFSYDVKMKEKGDIPEGYSVSREKKERFSLILESASTNQTSMYLCASSNGGGAGGNTIYFGEGSWLTVV.

The chain carries TRBV4-1 and TRBJ2-5; 7 bases agree with TRBD1. In germline, CDR1 is MGHRA, CDR2 YSYEKL. V was clipped by 2 bases and J by 3 bases; unmatched bases: 9. The CDR3 is made up of 16 amino acids. CDR3 amino acids: CASSQNPDRPKETQYF. DNA of the CDR3: TGCGCCAGCAGCCAAAATCCGGACAGGCCGAAAGAGACCCAGTACTTC.

This sequence joins TRBV27 and TRBJ2-1; TRBD2 might be the D (5 bases). CDR3 size: 15 residues. The germline V and J ends were trimmed by 7 bases and 1 base, with 14 bases remaining between them. Germline V lookup: CDR1 MNHEY, CDR2 SMNVEV (reference sequence). DNA of the CDR3: TGTGCCAGCACAAGAAAAATAGCGTCCTACAATGAGCAGTTCTTC. Translated: CASTRKIASYNEQFF.

This chain connects TRBV2 to TRBJ1-6, with unresolved D. V shed 3 bases and J shed 10 bases, with 16 bases lying between them. Germline V gene data show CDR1 as SNHLY and CDR2 as FYNNEI. There are 15 residues in the CDR3. The CDR3 DNA is TGTGCCAGCAGTGAGGTACACCCCGGCGGGTCACCCCTCCACTTT. This encodes CASSEVHPGGSPLHF.

The chain carries TRBV9 and TRBJ2-7, with TRBD2 as a possible D gene (5 bases). With 0 bases removed from V and 5 bases from J, the gap between germline ends came to 15 bases. CDR1 is SGDLS and CDR2 is YYNGEE in the germline V gene. The CDR3 contains 15 residues. DNA for the CDR3: TGTGCCAGCAGCGTAGGTGAAGGGAGCAACCACGAGCAGTACTTC. Amino acid sequence: CASSVGEGSNHEQYF. The full variable domain, in which reference TRBV9 and TRBJ2-7 provide the parts outside the CDR3, is DSGVTQTPKHLITATGQRVTLRCSPRSGDLSVYWYQQSLDQGLQFLIQYYNGEERAKGNILERFSAQQFPDLHSELNLSSLELGDSALYFCASSVGEGSNHEQYFGPGTRLTVT.

This clone appeared once. This chain joins TRBV7-9 and TRBJ2-7, with D perhaps TRBD1 (5 bases). This CDR3 comprises 16 residues. Germline CDR1 SEHNR, CDR2 FQNEAQ (reference sequence). V lost 6 bases and J 1 base, leaving 19 bases between the germline ends. The CDR3 DNA reads TGTGCCAGCAGGGCAAGCTCAGGGCTCGGGTCCTACGAGCAGTACTTC. It codes for CASRASSGLGSYEQYF. Filled out from reference TRBV7-9 and TRBJ2-7, the complete variable domain reads DTGVSQNPRHKITKRGQNVTFRCDPISEHNRLYWYRQTLGQGPEFLTYFQNEAQLEKSRLLSDRFSAERPKGSFSTLEIQRTEQGDSAMYLCASRASSGLGSYEQYFGPGTRLTVT.

The chain combines TRBV5-1 with TRBJ1-4, with D hard to call. Germline CDR1 and CDR2: SGHRS and YFSETQ. The V and J ends lost 1 base and 3 bases respectively, with 7 bases between them. This CDR3 comprises 14 residues. CDR3 DNA: TGCGCCAGCAGCTTGAAGGGAGCTAATGAAAAACTGTTTTTT. Encoded protein: CASSLKGANEKLFF. The whole variable domain, remainder taken from reference TRBV5-1 and TRBJ1-4, is KAGVTQTPRYLIKTRGQQVTLSCSPISGHRSVSWYQQTPGQGLQFLFEYFSETQRNKGNFPGRFSGRQFSNSRSEMNVSTLELGDSALYLCASSLKGANEKLFFGSGTQLSVL.